The 30 T cell receptor beta chains presented below share a single source sample, sequenced in a study of blood T cells in healthy people across ages. The second PCR ran about 6 to 11 cycles with a sample-barcoded 5' primer and J-beta primers. In TCRdb, the 5' RACE reads were re-called with MiXCR into one record per CDR3 protein. The sample shows around 800,000 distinct CDR3 sequences, around 68% of them seen only once. The sequenced sample consisted of blood. The receptors shown here come from a man aged 25 to 45 in good health.

This clonotype was picked up a small number of times. The CDR3 region has the DNA TGTGCCAGCAGCCGGACCACGTACGAGCAGTACTTC. Its protein is CASSRTTYEQYF. The chain couples TRBV5-5 to TRBJ2-7; D ambiguous. The CDR3 is made up of 12 amino acids. Per the germline V gene, CDR1 is SGHKS and CDR2 is YYEKEE (reference sequence). V lost 4 bases to trimming and J lost 4 bases, with 9 bases between them.

As concerns this clonotype: Since a much larger clone is just one base distant, this may be a read error. The chain couples TRBV20-1 to TRBJ2-7; D is ambiguous. CDR1 and CDR2 from the germline V gene are DFQATT and SNEGSKA (reference sequence). V gave up 3 bases and J gave up 6 bases, with 12 bases separating them. This CDR3 has 12 amino acids. The CDR3 sequence: CSASTTWAEQYF. In DNA form, the CDR3 reads TGCAGTGCTAGCACGACATGGGCCGAGCAGTACTTC.

This chain connects TRBV12-3 or TRBV12-4 to TRBJ2-1; D could derive from TRBD1 or TRBD2 (6 bases each). Trimming left V 7 bases short and J 8 bases short, with 15 bases between. The CDR3 covers 13 residues. This CDR3 reads CASTSMGGDEQFF. The DNA of the CDR3 is TGTGCCAGCACTTCAATGGGGGGCGATGAGCAGTTCTTC.

The V call is TRBV5-1, the J call TRBJ2-1; D is uncertain. The CDR3 consists of 16 residues. From germline, CDR1 is SGHRS and CDR2 YFSETQ. V was cut by 0 bases and J by 2 bases, with 12 bases left in between. This chain's CDR3 is CASSLEFRAPYNEQFF. As DNA, the CDR3 is TGCGCCAGCAGCTTGGAATTTCGAGCCCCCTACAATGAGCAGTTCTTC.

The genes are TRBV28 and TRBJ1-1; D possibly corresponds to TRBD1 (5 bases). Germline lookup yields CDR1 MDHEN and CDR2 SYDVKM. There are 14 residues in the CDR3. Trimming stripped 8 bases from V and 6 bases from J, with 19 bases between. The DNA of the CDR3 is TGTGCCAGCTCCGCCCGACAGTCCCCTCCTGAAGCTTTCTTT. Translated: CASSARQSPPEAFF.

The V gene is TRBV21-1, the J gene TRBJ1-4. TRBV21-1 is reported as a pseudogene. CDR3 length: 14 residues. The CDR3 DNA follows: TGTGCCAGCAGCCAAGGGGCCCCGCTTGGAAAACTGTTTTTT. This sequence encodes CASSQGAPLGKLFF.

The chain employs TRBV4-2 and TRBJ2-1; TRBD2 agrees at 11 bases. J was trimmed by 8 bases and V by 2 bases; bases with no gene match: 11. This CDR3 is 17 amino acids long. Looked up from germline, CDR1 is LGHNA and CDR2 is YNFKEQ. CDR3 DNA: TGTGCCAGCAGCCAAATGGGGTCTAGCGGGGGGTTTGATGAGCAGTTCTTC. Residues: CASSQMGSSGGFDEQFF.

This clonotype was seen only once. The V call is TRBV29-1, the J call TRBJ2-4; D is tentatively TRBD1 or TRBD2 (7 bases each). Between the trimmed V and J ends, which lost 6 bases and 1 base, there was a span of 13 bases. This CDR3 is built from 14 residues. Germline lookup yields CDR1 SQVTM and CDR2 ANQGSEA. The CDR3 protein is CSVLQGGAKNIQYF. As DNA, the CDR3 is TGCAGCGTCCTCCAGGGGGGGGCCAAAAACATTCAGTACTTC. The full variable domain, completed using reference TRBV29-1 and TRBJ2-4, is SAVISQKPSRDICQRGTSLTIQCQVDSQVTMMFWYRQQPGQSLTLIATANQGSEATYESGFVIDKFPISRPNLTFSTLTVSNMSPEDSSIYLCSVLQGGAKNIQYFGAGTRLSVL.

The chain has TRBV5-4 and TRBJ1-5; D might be TRBD1 (5 bases). Trimming took 2 bases from V and 6 from J, leaving 18 bases between them. The CDR3 is 16 amino acids. The germline CDR1 and CDR2 sequences are SGHNT and YYREEE (reference sequence). For the CDR3, the DNA is TGTGCCAGCAGCTTAGAACCTCCAAGGGGAGGTCAGCCCCAGCATTTT. It encodes CASSLEPPRGGQPQHF. The full variable domain, its missing parts supplied by reference TRBV5-4 and TRBJ1-5, is ETGVTQSPTHLIKTRGQQVTLRCSSQSGHNTVSWYQQALGQGPQFIFQYYREEENGRGNFPPRFSGLQFPNYSSELNVNALELDDSALYLCASSLEPPRGGQPQHFGDGTRLSIL.

This clonotype was observed a handful of times. V is TRBV3-1 and J is TRBJ2-1; D is undetermined. This CDR3 has 14 amino acids. V was cut by 4 bases and J by 3 bases, with 10 bases left in between. CDR1 is LGHDT and CDR2 is YNNKEL in the germline V gene (reference sequence). The CDR3 region is CASSLSTLYNEQFF. CDR3 in DNA: TGTGCCAGCAGCCTCTCGACCCTCTACAATGAGCAGTTCTTC.

This clonotype has only one observation. The chain recombines TRBV7-9 with TRBJ2-3, with a weak D call TRBD2 (5 bases). V lost 1 base to trimming and J lost 4 bases, with 9 bases between them. The CDR3 totals 14 residues. Germline loops: CDR1 SEHNR, CDR2 FQNEAQ (reference sequence). The CDR3 sequence is CASSLGRAPDTQYF. The CDR3 DNA sequence: TGTGCCAGCAGCTTAGGGCGGGCCCCAGATACGCAGTATTTT.

This chain uses TRBV29-1 with TRBJ1-2, with D perhaps TRBD1 (6 bases). The CDR3 is 13 amino acids. Germline lookup yields CDR1 SQVTM and CDR2 ANQGSEA. V lost 1 base to trimming and J lost 4 bases, with 10 bases between them. CDR3 in DNA: TGCAGCGTTGAAGCCGAGACAGGCTATGGCTACACCTTC. The encoded protein is CSVEAETGYGYTF.

This rearrangement joins TRBV7-9 to TRBJ2-1; 11 bases are a match to TRBD2. This CDR3 comprises 17 residues. The junction had 3 bases not matched to a gene; V was cut back by 1 base and J by 1 base. Germline V gene lookup returns CDR1 SEHNR and CDR2 FQNEAQ (reference sequence). Written as DNA, the CDR3 is TGTGCCAGCAGCTTAGGGGGACTAGCGGAATCCTACAATGAGCAGTTCTTC. It is translated as CASSLGGLAESYNEQFF.

The J gene is TRBJ2-1, the V gene TRBV28; D is undetermined. Germline V gene data show CDR1 as MDHEN and CDR2 as SYDVKM. The CDR3 runs to 13 residues. V dropped 5 bases and J dropped 6 bases, with 11 bases sitting between them. This chain's CDR3 is CASSVYHGNEQFF. The CDR3 DNA sequence: TGTGCCAGCAGTGTGTACCATGGCAATGAGCAGTTCTTC.

This clonotype was observed a handful of times. The chain combines TRBV13 with TRBJ1-1; D ambiguous. Per the germline V gene, CDR1 is PRHDT and CDR2 is FYEKMQ (reference sequence). V gave up 7 bases and J gave up 3 bases, with 9 bases separating them. This CDR3 comprises 12 residues. The DNA for the CDR3 is TGTGCCAGCAACGCGGGTTACACTGAAGCTTTCTTT. Protein sequence: CASNAGYTEAFF.

The chain links TRBV5-1 to TRBJ2-7, with D perhaps matching TRBD1 or TRBD2 (5 bases each). Trimming pared 5 bases from V and 0 bases from J, leaving 18 bases between. CDR1 SGHRS and CDR2 YFSETQ come from the germline V gene. The CDR3 loop spans 16 amino acids. CDR3 sequence (DNA): TGCGCCAGCAGGTCCCGGGACCGACCAGTCTCCTACGAGCAGTACTTC. Amino acid sequence: CASRSRDRPVSYEQYF.

This chain links TRBV7-6 with TRBJ2-1; 7 bases are shared with TRBD2. Germline V gene data show CDR1 as SGHVS and CDR2 as FNYEAQ. J lost 8 bases, V lost 6 bases, and 13 bases had no gene match. The length of the CDR3 is 15 residues. CDR3 region: CASRRTSVPLDEQFF. The CDR3 DNA sequence: TGTGCCAGCAGGCGAACTAGCGTTCCTTTAGATGAGCAGTTCTTC.

This clonotype has more than one count but fewer than ten. The CDR3: CASSLVGPGEQYF. In DNA form, the CDR3 reads TGCGCCAGCAGCTTGGTAGGGCCGGGGGAGCAGTACTTC. V is TRBV5-1 and J is TRBJ2-7; a weak D match, TRBD2 (5 bases). The CDR3 covers 13 residues. Germline V gene lookup returns CDR1 SGHRS and CDR2 YFSETQ. V gave up 0 bases and J gave up 7 bases, with 11 bases separating them.

The V gene is TRBV7-9, the J gene TRBJ1-4, with 9 positions matching TRBD1. Germline trimming cut 4 bases from V and 6 bases from J; bases unmatched to any gene: 6. This CDR3 contains 15 residues. Germline V lookup: CDR1 SEHNR, CDR2 FQNEAQ (reference sequence). The CDR3 here is CASSWDRAVDEKLFF. The CDR3 DNA follows: TGTGCCAGCAGCTGGGACAGGGCGGTGGATGAAAAACTGTTTTTT.

In this sample, this clonotype turned up a few times. The rearrangement links TRBV11-1 to TRBJ2-3; D gene uncertain. V was pared by 5 bases and J by 1 base, with 13 bases between. From germline, CDR1 is SGHAT and CDR2 FQDESV (reference sequence). This CDR3 is built from 15 residues. CDR3 DNA: TGTGCCAGCAGCCCCGTGGTCCTTGGCACAGATACGCAGTATTTT. As protein: CASSPVVLGTDTQYF.

The rearrangement joins TRBV6-2 or TRBV6-3 to TRBJ1-5, with TRBD1 matching 8 bases. V lost 5 bases, J lost 7 bases, and 10 bases stayed unmatched. CDR3 length equals 15 residues. Germline V gene data show CDR1 as MNHEY and CDR2 as SVGEGT. CDR3 region: CASSIAQGVWQPQHF. DNA of the CDR3: TGTGCCAGCAGTATCGCACAGGGGGTTTGGCAGCCCCAGCATTTT.

V usage is TRBV28 and J usage is TRBJ2-7; D is tentatively TRBD1 or TRBD2 (7 bases each). The CDR3 sequence is 14 residues long. Trimming took off 5 bases at V and 1 base at J, with 12 bases between the two ends. Per germline, CDR1 MDHEN and CDR2 SYDVKM. The CDR3 is CASSEAGQSYEQYF. The CDR3 DNA follows: TGTGCCAGCAGTGAAGCGGGACAGTCCTACGAGCAGTACTTC. Full variable domain (rest looked up from reference TRBV28 and TRBJ2-7): DVKVTQSSRYLVKRTGEKVFLECVQDMDHENMFWYRQDPGLGLRLIYFSYDVKMKEKGDIPEGYSVSREKKERFSLILESASTNQTSMYLCASSEAGQSYEQYFGPGTRLTVT.

The count of this clonotype is one. The rearrangement links TRBV6-2 or TRBV6-3 to TRBJ2-4; 13 bases align to TRBD2. The DNA end is more similar to TRBJ2-7, so the J call may be wrong. The V gene's germline CDR1 is MNHEY and CDR2 SVGEGT. The length of the CDR3 is 15 residues. CDR3 region: CASRRTSGGSDEQYF. The CDR3 region has the DNA TGTGCCAGCAGACGGACTAGCGGGGGTAGCGACGAGCAGTACTTC.

This clonotype was detected a few times. This may be a read error: a much more frequent sequence differs by one nucleotide. The chain couples TRBV29-1 to TRBJ2-5, with a tentative D call TRBD1 (5 bases). V lost 7 bases, J lost 4 bases, and 19 bases lay in between. In germline, CDR1 is SQVTM, CDR2 ANQGSEA. The length of the CDR3 is 14 residues. CDR3 nucleotides: TGCAGCGCAAAATGGGGCCTAACGGGAGAGACCCAGTACTTC. Translating it yields CSAKWGLTGETQYF.

The chain uses TRBV4-3 and TRBJ1-4; D gene ambiguous. Germline CDR1 and CDR2: LGHNA and YSLEER. The CDR3 loop spans 15 amino acids. Trimming took off 1 base at V and 7 bases at J, with 13 bases between the two ends. The CDR3 nucleotides are TGCGCCAGCAGCCAAGGACCCCAAATTGCTGAAAAACTGTTTTTT. It yields the protein CASSQGPQIAEKLFF.

This clonotype has only one observation. V gene TRBV4-3 combines with J gene TRBJ1-6; no clear D. Germline CDR1 and CDR2: LGHNA and YSLEER. V was cut by 0 bases and J by 7 bases, with 10 bases left in between. The CDR3 extends over 15 amino acids. CDR3 DNA sequence: TGCGCCAGCAGCCAAGAGCCCCCGGGAAATTCACCCCTCCACTTT. This encodes CASSQEPPGNSPLHF.

The chain uses TRBV15 and TRBJ2-4; TRBD1 agrees at 7 bases. Germline lookup yields CDR1 LNHNV and CDR2 YYDKDF (reference sequence). The CDR3 runs 15 residues. V was clipped by 5 bases and J by 7 bases; unmatched bases: 11. Here the CDR3 DNA reads TGTGCCACCAGCCCCCGGACAGGCCCTCCCAACATTCAGTACTTC. Its translation is CATSPRTGPPNIQYF.

The chain carries TRBV29-1 and TRBJ2-1; 8 bases map to TRBD2. V trimming: 3 bases; J trimming: 4 bases; junction bases outside the gene matches: 2. This CDR3 region has 13 residues. Per the germline V gene, CDR1 is SQVTM and CDR2 is ANQGSEA. The CDR3 is CSVEVAGYNEQFF. DNA of the CDR3: TGCAGCGTTGAGGTAGCGGGGTACAATGAGCAGTTCTTC.

V usage is TRBV4-1 and J usage is TRBJ2-5, with D possibly matching TRBD2 (5 bases). V was trimmed by 3 bases and J by 5 bases, leaving 13 bases between them. The CDR3 length is 14 residues. Per germline, CDR1 MGHRA and CDR2 YSYEKL. CDR3 nucleotide sequence: TGCGCCAGCAGCCACCAGAGGGATGAGGAGACCCAGTACTTC. Its protein product is CASSHQRDEETQYF.

As concerns this clonotype: At one boundary the junction diverges from the germline segment, which might be a read error. The chain uses TRBV15 and TRBJ2-7; no reliable D call. CDR3 size: 16 residues. Per germline, CDR1 LNHNV and CDR2 YYDKDF (reference sequence). CDR3: CATSSRSTGYSYEQYF. The CDR3 DNA follows: TGTGCCACCAGCTCCCGAAGTACCGGGTACTCCTACGAACAGTACTTC.